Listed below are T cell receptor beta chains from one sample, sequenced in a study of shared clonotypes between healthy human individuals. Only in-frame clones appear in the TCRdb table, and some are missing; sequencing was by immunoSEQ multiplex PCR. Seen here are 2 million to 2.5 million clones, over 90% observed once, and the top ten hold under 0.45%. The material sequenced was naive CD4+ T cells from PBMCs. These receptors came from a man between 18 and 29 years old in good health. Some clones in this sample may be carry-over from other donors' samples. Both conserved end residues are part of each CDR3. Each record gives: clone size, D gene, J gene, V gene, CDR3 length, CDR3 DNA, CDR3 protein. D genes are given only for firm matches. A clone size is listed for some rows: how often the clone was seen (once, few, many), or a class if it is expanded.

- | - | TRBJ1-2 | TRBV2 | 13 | TGTGCCAGCACCGAGGGGCGTAATTATGGCTACACCTTC | CASTEGRNYGYTF
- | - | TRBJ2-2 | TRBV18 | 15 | TGTGCCAGCTCACCGGGGACGGCGAACACCGGGGAGCTGTTTTTT | CASSPGTANTGELFF
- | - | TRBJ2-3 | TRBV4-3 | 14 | TGCGCCAGCAGCCCCTGGGGCAGCACAGATACGCAGTATTTT | CASSPWGSTDTQYF
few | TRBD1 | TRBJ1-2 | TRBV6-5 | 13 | TGTGCCAGCAGAGGGACAGGCGTCCATGGCTACACCTTC | CASRGTGVHGYTF
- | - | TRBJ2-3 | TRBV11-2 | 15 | TGTGCCAGCAGCTCCCGGGACTCATACACAGATACGCAGTATTTT | CASSSRDSYTDTQYF
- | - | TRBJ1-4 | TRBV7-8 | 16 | TGTGCCAGCAGCTTATCCCGGACAGCTACCAATGAAAAACTGTTTTTT | CASSLSRTATNEKLFF
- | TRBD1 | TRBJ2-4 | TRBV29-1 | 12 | TGCAGCGTTGAGGGACAGGGGGACATTCAGTACTTC | CSVEGQGDIQYF
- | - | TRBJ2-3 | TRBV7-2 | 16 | TGTGCCAGCAGCCCGGGACAGCGAGGCCTAGCGGATACGCAGTATTTT | CASSPGQRGLADTQYF
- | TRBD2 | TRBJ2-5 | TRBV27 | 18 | TGTGCCAGCAGTCGACTAGCGGGAATTGGGGGAGTTGTGGAGACCCAGTACTTC | CASSRLAGIGGVVETQYF
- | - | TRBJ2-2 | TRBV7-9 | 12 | TGTGCCAGCAGCTTACGTGTCGGGGAGCTGTTTTTT | CASSLRVGELFF
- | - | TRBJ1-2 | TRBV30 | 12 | TGTGCCTGGATGGGCAGTAACTATGGCTACACCTTC | CAWMGSNYGYTF
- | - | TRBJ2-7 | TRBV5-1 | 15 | TGCGCCAGCAGCTTGGACGTAGGGCTAGTGGGTGAGCAGTACTTC | CASSLDVGLVGEQYF
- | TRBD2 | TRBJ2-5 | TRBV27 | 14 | TGTGCCAGCAGTTTAAGGGAGGGCCTTGAGACCCAGTACTTC | CASSLREGLETQYF
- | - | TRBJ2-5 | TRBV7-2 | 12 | TGTGCCAGCCTACAGAACCAAGAGACCCAGTACTTC | CASLQNQETQYF
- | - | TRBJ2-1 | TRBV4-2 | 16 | TGTGCCAGCAGCCAAGAGTATGTCCTCGCGACGGGTGAGCAGTTCTTC | CASSQEYVLATGEQFF
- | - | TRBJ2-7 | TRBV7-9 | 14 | TGTGCCAGCAGCTTAGGAGGCAGGGGATACGAGCAGTACTTC | CASSLGGRGYEQYF
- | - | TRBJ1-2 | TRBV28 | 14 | TGTGCCAGCAGTACCCCCACAGGGTATGGTGGCTACACCTTC | CASSTPTGYGGYTF
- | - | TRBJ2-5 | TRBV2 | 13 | TGTGCCAGCAGTGAGAGAGGACAAGAGACCCAGTACTTC | CASSERGQETQYF
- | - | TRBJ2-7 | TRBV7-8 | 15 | TGTGCCAGCAGCTTAGATCGGGCAGGGGTATACGAGCAGTACTTC | CASSLDRAGVYEQYF
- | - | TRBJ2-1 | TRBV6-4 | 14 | TGTGCCAGCAGTGGCGGCGGGAACTACAATGAGCAGTTCTTC | CASSGGGNYNEQFF
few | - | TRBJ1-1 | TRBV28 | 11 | TGTGCCAGCGAGAGTAACACTGAAGCTTTCTTT | CASESNTEAFF
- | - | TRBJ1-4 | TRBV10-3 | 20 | TGTGCCATCAGCGCCAAATCCTCCCAACAGGGAAGGGATGGTAGGGAAAAACTGTTTTTT | CAISAKSSQQGRDGREKLFF
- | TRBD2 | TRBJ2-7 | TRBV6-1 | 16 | TGTGCCAGCAGTGAAGAGGTAGCGGGAGGGCCCCACGAGCAGTACTTC | CASSEEVAGGPHEQYF
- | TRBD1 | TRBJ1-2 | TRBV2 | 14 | TGTGCCAACAGACCGGGACAGGGAGTCTATGGCTACACCTTC | CANRPGQGVYGYTF
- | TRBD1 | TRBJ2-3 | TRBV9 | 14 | TGTGCCAGCAGCGTAACAGGGGGAGTAGATACGCAGTATTTT | CASSVTGGVDTQYF
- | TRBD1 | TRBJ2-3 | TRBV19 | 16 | TGTGCCAGTAGTATAGGGGACAGGGGACTTGGGGATACGCAGTATTTT | CASSIGDRGLGDTQYF
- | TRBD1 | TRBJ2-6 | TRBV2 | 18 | TGTGCCAGCAGTGAAGGACAGGGGGTGGGGTTTGGGGCCAACGTCCTGACTTTC | CASSEGQGVGFGANVLTF
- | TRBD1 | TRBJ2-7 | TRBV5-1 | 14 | TGCGCCAGCAGCACGACAGGGTCGTCCTACGAGCAGTACTTC | CASSTTGSSYEQYF
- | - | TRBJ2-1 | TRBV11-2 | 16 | TGTGCCAGCAGCTTAGACGGGGTGTGGGGCCTAAAAAGGCAGTTCTTC | CASSLDGVWGLKRQFF
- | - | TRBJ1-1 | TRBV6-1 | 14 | TGTGCCAGCTACGATAGGCGACAGAACACTGAAGCTTTCTTT | CASYDRRQNTEAFF
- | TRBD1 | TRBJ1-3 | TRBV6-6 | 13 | TGTGCCAGCAGTTGGACAGGGGGGCACACCATATATTTT | CASSWTGGHTIYF
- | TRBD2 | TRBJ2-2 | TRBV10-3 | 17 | TGTGCCATCACCGATACTAGCGGCCGCGCGAACACCGGGGAGCTGTTTTTT | CAITDTSGRANTGELFF
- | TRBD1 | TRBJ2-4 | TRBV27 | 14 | TGTGCCAGCAGGCGGAACGGACAGGGGTACATTCAGTACTTC | CASRRNGQGYIQYF
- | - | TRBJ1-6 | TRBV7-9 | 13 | TGTGCCAGCAGCCCCGCCGGGAGCTCACCCCTCCACTTT | CASSPAGSSPLHF
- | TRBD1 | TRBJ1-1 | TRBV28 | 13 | TGTGCCAGCGTTTGGACAGGGGGTTTTCAAGCTTTCTTT | CASVWTGGFQAFF
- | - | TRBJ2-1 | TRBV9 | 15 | TGTGCCAGCAGCGCCGATGGCGGGAACTACAATGAGCAGTTCTTC | CASSADGGNYNEQFF
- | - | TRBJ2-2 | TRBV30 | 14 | TGTGCCTGGATCCGGCCCTGGGGCACCGGGGAGCTGTTTTTT | CAWIRPWGTGELFF
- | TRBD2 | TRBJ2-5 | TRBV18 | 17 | TGTGCCAGCTCACCACGAACTAGCGGGAGTTTCTGGGAGACCCAGTACTTC | CASSPRTSGSFWETQYF
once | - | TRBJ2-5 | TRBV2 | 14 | TGTGCCAGCAGTGAGGAGGCAGGCCCCAAGTCCCAGTACTTC | CASSEEAGPKSQYF
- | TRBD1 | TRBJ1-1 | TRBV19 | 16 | TGTGCCAGTAGTAGTACTCCGGGACAGTCGTCCGCTGAAGCTTTCTTT | CASSSTPGQSSAEAFF
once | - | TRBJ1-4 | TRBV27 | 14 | TGTGCCAGCATGAAACGCTCGGCTAATGAAAAACTGTTTTTT | CASMKRSANEKLFF
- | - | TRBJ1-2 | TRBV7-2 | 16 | TGTGCCAGCAGCCTTGTGTCACCAGCTCTTAACTATGGCTACACCTTC | CASSLVSPALNYGYTF
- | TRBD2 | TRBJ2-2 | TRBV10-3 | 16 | TGTGCCATCAGTGACCCCAGCGGGAGGATTACCGGGGAGCTGTTTTTT | CAISDPSGRITGELFF
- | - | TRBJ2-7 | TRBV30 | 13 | TGTGCCTGGAACGCCGGACTGGGATACGAGCAGTACTTC | CAWNAGLGYEQYF